This T cell receptor (beta chain) is from a study of CD8+CD57+ T cells in acquired aplastic anemia. Profiling of TCR beta VDJ combinations and CDR3 sequences used genomic DNA as template. A single record per CDR3 protein comes from TCRdb applying MiXCR to the reads. Of around 200,000 distinct CDR3 sequences detected, roughly half appear once; the ten largest clones hold about 9.7%. Patients selected for sequencing had displayed CD8+CD57+ cell expansion by flow cytometry. V was shortened by 8 bases and J by 4 bases, with 18 bases between the two germline ends. The CDR3 has 15 residues. Per germline, CDR1 MGHDK and CDR2 SYGVNS.

The V and J genes are TRBV25-1 and TRBJ1-5, with D perhaps matching TRBD1 (5 bases). The specimen sequenced was sorted CD4+, CD8+, or CD8+CD57+ T cells (not recorded which) from PBMCs. This clonotype was sampled from a human donor with aplastic anemia. The CDR3 DNA reads as TGTGCCAGCGGGGGGGATGAGGCCCCGAATCAGCCCCAGCATTTT. Translating gives CASGGDEAPNQPQHF.